A selection of T cell receptor beta chains follows, all from one sample in a study of cytomegalovirus exposure and HLA in healthy donors. Method: immunoSEQ multiplex PCR; TCRdb's copy keeps in-frame clones and lacks some. Seen here are roughly 160,000 clones, 80% to 90% observed once, and the top ten hold approximately 8.5%. Sequencing input: PBMCs. Receptors were obtained from a man aged 18-30 years in good health and CMV-seropositive. The CDR3 runs from the conserved cysteine through the conserved F or W. Each record gives: D gene, clone size, J gene, V gene, CDR3 DNA, CDR3 protein. D genes are given only for firm matches. Clone size, where shown, is once, few, many, or a class for clones that have expanded.

d_call: TRBD1; clone_size: .; j_call: TRBJ2-3; v_call: TRBV6-7; cdr3_nt: TGTGCCCACACGGGGCGGACAGGGGGCGCAGCAGATACGCAGTATTTT; cdr3_aa: CAHTGRTGGAADTQYF
d_call: TRBD2; clone_size: .; j_call: TRBJ2-2; v_call: TRBV19; cdr3_nt: TGTGCCAGTAGTAACCCAGCGGGGCTTGCGAACACCGGGGAGCTGTTTTTT; cdr3_aa: CASSNPAGLANTGELFF
d_call: .; clone_size: .; j_call: TRBJ1-3; v_call: TRBV21-1; cdr3_nt: TGTGCCAGCAGCAGTTCCCCTGGCGGAACCTCTGGAAACACCATATATTTT; cdr3_aa: CASSSSPGGTSGNTIYF
d_call: TRBD2; clone_size: .; j_call: TRBJ2-2; v_call: TRBV19; cdr3_nt: TGTGCCAGTTACCAGCGGGGTAACACCGGGGAGCTGTTTTTT; cdr3_aa: CASYQRGNTGELFF
d_call: TRBD1; clone_size: .; j_call: TRBJ2-2; v_call: TRBV15; cdr3_nt: TGTGCCACCAGCAGGGGCAGGGGGACCGGGGAGCTGTTTTTT; cdr3_aa: CATSRGRGTGELFF
d_call: TRBD1; clone_size: .; j_call: TRBJ1-1; v_call: TRBV27; cdr3_nt: TGTGCCAGCGCAAGGGGGCTCATGAACACTGAAGCTTTCTTT; cdr3_aa: CASARGLMNTEAFF
d_call: .; clone_size: .; j_call: TRBJ2-1; v_call: TRBV14; cdr3_nt: TGTGCCAGCAGCCAAGATCAGGGGTTGGTAATTCATGAGCAGTTCTTC; cdr3_aa: CASSQDQGLVIHEQFF
d_call: .; clone_size: once; j_call: TRBJ2-1; v_call: TRBV9; cdr3_nt: TGTGCCAGCAGCGTAGCTAGCAACAATGAGCAGTTCTTC; cdr3_aa: CASSVASNNEQFF
d_call: TRBD1; clone_size: .; j_call: TRBJ1-2; v_call: TRBV18; cdr3_nt: TGTGCCAGCTCACCAGGGACAGTCGGGTTGGTTGGCTACACCTTC; cdr3_aa: CASSPGTVGLVGYTF
d_call: TRBD2; clone_size: .; j_call: TRBJ2-1; v_call: TRBV9; cdr3_nt: TGTGCCAGCAGCGCAACAGGAAGGTTCGGGGGGGCGAGTATTAATGAGCAGTTCTTC; cdr3_aa: CASSATGRFGGASINEQFF
d_call: .; clone_size: .; j_call: TRBJ2-7; v_call: TRBV11-2; cdr3_nt: TGTGCCAGCAGCTTATCACCCCCCACGGTGGAGCAGTACTTC; cdr3_aa: CASSLSPPTVEQYF
d_call: .; clone_size: few; j_call: TRBJ2-3; v_call: TRBV4-1; cdr3_nt: TGCGCCAGCAGCCAAGAACGGGGGACAGATACGCAGTATTTT; cdr3_aa: CASSQERGTDTQYF
d_call: .; clone_size: .; j_call: TRBJ1-2; v_call: TRBV27; cdr3_nt: TGTGCCAGCAGTTCGGACAGATACTATGGCTACACCTTC; cdr3_aa: CASSSDRYYGYTF
d_call: .; clone_size: .; j_call: TRBJ2-2; v_call: TRBV18; cdr3_nt: TGTGCCAGCTCACCGATCGGAGGGACGAACACCGGGGAGCTGTTTTTT; cdr3_aa: CASSPIGGTNTGELFF
d_call: TRBD2; clone_size: .; j_call: TRBJ2-4; v_call: TRBV7-2; cdr3_nt: TGTGCCAGCAGCTTAGACTGGACTAGCGGGGAACAGTACTTC; cdr3_aa: CASSLDWTSGEQYF